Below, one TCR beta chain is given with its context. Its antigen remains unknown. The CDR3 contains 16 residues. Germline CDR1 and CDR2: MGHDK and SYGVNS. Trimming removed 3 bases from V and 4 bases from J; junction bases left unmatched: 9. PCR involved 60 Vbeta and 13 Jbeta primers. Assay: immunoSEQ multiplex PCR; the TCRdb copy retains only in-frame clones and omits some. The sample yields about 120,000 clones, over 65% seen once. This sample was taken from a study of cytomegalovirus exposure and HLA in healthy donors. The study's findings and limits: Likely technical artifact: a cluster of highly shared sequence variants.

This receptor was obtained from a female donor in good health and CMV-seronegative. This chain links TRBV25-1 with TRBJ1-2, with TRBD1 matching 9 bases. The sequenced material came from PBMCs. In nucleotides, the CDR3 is TGTGCCAGCAGTGATCCTAAACGGGACAGGGTCTATGGCTACACCTTC. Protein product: CASSDPKRDRVYGYTF.